This T cell receptor (beta chain) is drawn from a study of blood T cell repertoires in COVID-19. Produced via immunoSEQ multiplex PCR; TCRdb's table is partial and in-frame only. The sample holds 240,000 or so clones, 88% seen once. Points on this clone: Other DNA sequences in the sample encode the same CDR3.

The trim removed 5 bases at V and 2 bases at J, leaving 3 bases unmatched. The CDR3 consists of 14 residues. Looked up from germline, CDR1 is MNHEY and CDR2 is SMNVEV (reference sequence). This TCR was sampled from a woman aged 25 to 39 with acute or convalescent COVID-19. This chain uses TRBV27 with TRBJ1-5, with 7 bases lining up with TRBD1. Sequenced: peripheral blood. The CDR3 spells CASSPGTGNQPQHF. Here the CDR3 DNA reads TGTGCCAGCAGTCCGGGGACAGGCAATCAGCCCCAGCATTTT.